This T cell receptor beta chain was documented in a study of shared clonotypes between healthy human individuals. Study results and limitations: Between a few donors, naive CD4 clonotypes were shared at a level of approximately 5%. Genetic and exposure-history diversity was limited by the small donor number.

Per germline, CDR1 SGHVS and CDR2 FQNEAQ. V dropped 1 base and J dropped 2 bases, with 6 bases sitting between them. The CDR3 is 13 amino acids. This clone was recorded many times. The antigen remains undetermined. At the DNA level, this CDR3 is encoded by other sequences in the same sample as well. The data were produced by immunoSEQ multiplex PCR, yet TCRdb's version contains in-frame clones alone and is incomplete. The sample has over 95,000 clones; 55% to 80% are singletons. The sequencing sample was made of memory CD8+ T cells sorted from blood. The subset: CD45RO+ cells pooled with CCR7-negative TemRA cells. This TCR was recovered from a woman in her 30s in good health. This chain joins TRBV7-8 and TRBJ2-7; no clear D gene. CDR3: CASSLGGTYEQYF. The CDR3 nucleotides read TGTGCCAGCAGCTTAGGGGGAACCTACGAGCAGTACTTC.